These 21 T cell receptor beta chains originate from one sample sequenced in a study of T cells of healthy individuals (dated by TCRdb to the late 2010s). Libraries were made using 5' RACE. Sequencer: Illumina MiSeq. TCRdb took the public reads, trimmed them with fastp at Q25, ran MiXCR for clone calling and kept in-frame beta chains. Rows with one shared CDR3 protein collapse into an entry with the most common genes and DNA. This sample gives approximately 100,000 distinct CDR3 sequences in total; 15% to 20% of them show up just once. The ten largest clones add up to roughly 6.1% of the sample. The receptor source for this set is a human donor in good health.

This clonotype was seen at least ten times. The chain links TRBV28 to TRBJ2-5; TRBD1 might be the D (5 bases). V shed 5 bases and J shed 7 bases, with 14 bases lying between them. Germline V lookup: CDR1 MDHEN, CDR2 SYDVKM. The CDR3 is made up of 13 amino acids. The CDR3 here is CASSLSQGGTQYF. CDR3 DNA sequence: TGTGCCAGCAGTCTCAGCCAGGGTGGGACCCAGTACTTC.

The CDR3 DNA reads TGTGCCAGCAGCCCCCAGAGTGCTAGCGTTGAGCAGTTCTTC. Protein sequence: CASSPQSASVEQFF. V and J are TRBV7-3 and TRBJ2-1, with a weak D call TRBD2 (6 bases). The CDR3 runs 14 residues. V was trimmed by 5 bases and J by 9 bases, leaving 17 bases between them. Per germline, CDR1 SGHTA and CDR2 FQGTGA.

This clonotype was recorded a few times. CDR3 nucleotides: TGTGCCAGCAGCTCCTGGACAGCGTCGAGCTCCTACAATGAGCAGTTCTTC. Translation: CASSSWTASSSYNEQFF. This chain links TRBV7-2 with TRBJ2-1, with a possible D match to TRBD1 (6 bases). Germline lookup yields CDR1 SGHTA and CDR2 FQGNSA. The CDR3 covers 17 residues. V lost 4 bases and J 0 bases, leaving 16 bases between the germline ends.

This clonotype has just a few counts. The chain uses TRBV12-5 and TRBJ2-3, with 8 bases lining up with TRBD2. Germline values: CDR1 LGHNT, CDR2 FRNRAP. Trimming cost V 6 bases and J 1 base; bases outside gene matches: 6. This CDR3 is 15 amino acids long. The CDR3 is CASGLSGGRTDTQYF. CDR3 nucleotides: TGTGCTAGTGGACTGAGCGGGGGCCGCACAGATACGCAGTATTTT.

A few counts support this clonotype. The V call is TRBV9, the J call TRBJ2-3, with D maybe TRBD2 (6 bases). The CDR3 is 14 residues long. Germline loops: CDR1 SGDLS, CDR2 YYNGEE. V was trimmed by 3 bases and J by 5 bases, leaving 13 bases between them. The DNA for the CDR3 is TGTGCCAGCAGCGAGTGGGGGGAAGGAGATACGCAGTATTTT. It specifies CASSEWGEGDTQYF.

This clonotype was picked up many times. V usage is TRBV28 and J usage is TRBJ2-7; 7 bases align to TRBD1. The CDR3 sequence is 16 residues long. Losses at the gene ends were 6 bases for V and 4 bases for J; bases not matched to a gene: 15. Germline loops: CDR1 MDHEN, CDR2 SYDVKM. The DNA of the CDR3 is TGTGCCAGCAGCTCGCTTGGGGCAGGGGGAAGGTACGAGCAGTACTTC. Protein: CASSSLGAGGRYEQYF.

There are many counts of this clonotype. This chain connects TRBV6-5 to TRBJ2-6, with D possibly being TRBD1 (6 bases). There are 18 residues in the CDR3. Trimming pared 6 bases from V and 2 bases from J, leaving 20 bases between. CDR1 and CDR2 (germline): MNHEY, SVGAGI. The CDR3, as DNA: TGTGCCAGCAGACGGACCGTGACAGGAAGAACTGGGGCCAACGTCCTGACTTTC. This codes for CASRRTVTGRTGANVLTF.

CDR3 in DNA: TGTGCCAGCAGTTACTCGTCGGGGAGTCCGGATACGCAGTATTTT. Translating it yields CASSYSSGSPDTQYF. The genes are TRBV6-5 and TRBJ2-3; D is possibly TRBD2 (5 bases). This CDR3 region has 15 residues. Germline V gene lookup returns CDR1 MNHEY and CDR2 SVGAGI. V lost 0 bases and J lost 6, with 13 bases in between.

In this sample, this clonotype turned up many times. The chain recombines TRBV11-3 with TRBJ2-3; 7 positions match TRBD2. The CDR3 contains 13 residues. Germline assignment: CDR1 SGHNT and CDR2 YENEEA. V lost 5 bases to trimming and J lost 6 bases; unmatched junction nucleotides: 5. The CDR3 region is CASSTGLGDTQYF. The CDR3 coding sequence is TGTGCCAGCAGCACCGGACTAGGCGATACGCAGTATTTT.

The chain carries TRBV5-1 and TRBJ1-1, with a weak D call TRBD1 (6 bases). The CDR3 contains 15 residues. The germline gives CDR1 SGHRS, CDR2 YFSETQ. V was pared by 0 bases and J by 4 bases, with 13 bases between. CDR3 in amino acids: CASSLDRAGGTEAFF. CDR3 DNA sequence: TGCGCCAGCAGCTTGGACAGGGCGGGCGGCACTGAAGCTTTCTTT.

This clonotype came up once. This chain connects TRBV29-1 to TRBJ2-1; 7 nucleotides agree with TRBD1. The CDR3 covers 12 residues. Germline V gene sequence: CDR1 SQVTM, CDR2 ANQGSEA. With 6 bases clipped from V and 4 bases from J, the junction kept 3 bases outside the gene matches. This CDR3 reads CSVGQRYNEQFF. The CDR3 DNA follows: TGCAGCGTGGGACAGAGGTACAATGAGCAGTTCTTC.

The rearrangement links TRBV2 to TRBJ2-3, with TRBD2 matching over 8 bases. V shed 6 bases and J 0 bases; nucleotides not matched to a gene: 2. The CDR3 totals 14 residues. Germline V lookup: CDR1 SNHLY, CDR2 FYNNEI. CDR3 amino acids: CASSGGGSTDTQYF. The CDR3 nucleotides are TGTGCCAGCAGCGGGGGGGGCAGCACAGATACGCAGTATTTT.

This clonotype was counted a few times. The J gene is TRBJ2-7, the V gene TRBV20-1, with unresolved D. Germline-derived CDR1 and CDR2 are DFQATT and SNEGSKA (reference sequence). V was cut by 2 bases and J by 6 bases, with 8 bases left in between. This CDR3 contains 11 residues. The CDR3 sequence: CSARRPPEQYF. As DNA, the CDR3 is TGCAGTGCTAGAAGGCCTCCCGAGCAGTACTTC.

This clonotype was counted a few times. This sequence joins TRBV29-1 and TRBJ1-1; 9 bases align to TRBD1. V lost 7 bases and J lost 5; bases outside the gene matches: 2. Germline V gives CDR1 SQVTM, CDR2 ANQGSEA. The CDR3 covers 11 residues. DNA of the CDR3: TGCAGCGGTGACAGGGGGACTGAAGCTTTCTTT. This translates into CSGDRGTEAFF.

V usage is TRBV12-3 or TRBV12-4 and J usage is TRBJ2-1; the match to TRBD2 covers 12 bases. The CDR3 contains 14 residues. J gave up 9 bases and V 6 bases, and 6 bases lay outside the gene matches. CDR3 region: CASRLAGGPGEQFF. In nucleotides, the CDR3 is TGTGCCAGCAGGCTAGCGGGAGGGCCTGGTGAGCAGTTCTTC.

There are a few counts of this clonotype. The CDR3 region is CASSYNPHGRGHFDGYTF. DNA of the CDR3: TGTGCCAGCAGTTATAATCCCCACGGCAGGGGGCACTTCGATGGCTACACCTTC. The chain employs TRBV6-2 or TRBV6-3 and TRBJ1-2; 8 bases fit TRBD1. The CDR3 extends over 18 amino acids. The V gene's germline CDR1 is MNHEY and CDR2 SVGEGT. Trimming removed 3 bases from V and 6 bases from J; junction bases left unmatched: 18.

The V and J genes are TRBV7-9 and TRBJ2-7; no clear D. Between the trimmed V and J ends, which lost 5 bases and 2 bases, there was a span of 10 bases. CDR1 SEHNR and CDR2 FQNEAQ come from the germline V gene (reference sequence). This CDR3 comprises 13 residues. DNA for the CDR3: TGTGCCAGCAGCCCTGGATGGACCTACGAGCAGTACTTC. Translating it yields CASSPGWTYEQYF. Full variable domain (missing parts from reference TRBV7-9 and TRBJ2-7): DTGVSQNPRHKITKRGQNVTFRCDPISEHNRLYWYRQTLGQGPEFLTYFQNEAQLEKSRLLSDRFSAERPKGSFSTLEIQRTEQGDSAMYLCASSPGWTYEQYFGPGTRLTVT.

A note on this clonotype: The junction and the germline gene differ at one end; a read error may be behind it. This chain joins TRBV29-1 and TRBJ2-7; the D gene is possibly TRBD1 (5 bases). Germline CDR1 reads SQVTM; CDR2 reads ANQGSEA. There are 12 residues in the CDR3. The CDR3 protein is CSVEGHHYEQYF. The CDR3 DNA reads TGCAGCGTAGAAGGACACCACTACGAGCAGTACTTC.

A few counts support this clonotype. The V and J genes are TRBV5-5 and TRBJ2-2; tentatively, D is TRBD1 (5 bases). This CDR3 spans 17 amino acids. Trimming cost V 4 bases and J 5 bases, with 21 bases left between them. Germline loops: CDR1 SGHKS, CDR2 YYEKEE (reference sequence). CDR3 in DNA: TGTGCCAGCAGCGACAGTAGACAGAGAAGTTTGACCGGGGAGCTGTTTTTT. Protein sequence: CASSDSRQRSLTGELFF.

The chain joins TRBV7-2 to TRBJ1-4; possible D gene TRBD1, 6 bases. This CDR3 is 13 amino acids long. CDR1 SGHTA and CDR2 FQGNSA come from the germline V gene. V shed 4 bases and J shed 6 bases, with 9 bases lying between them. CDR3 in amino acids: CASSYNRDEKLFF. Here the CDR3 DNA reads TGTGCCAGCAGCTATAACAGGGATGAAAAACTGTTTTTT.

There are a few counts of this clonotype. The gene calls are TRBV5-1 and TRBJ2-7, with a tentative D call TRBD1 (6 bases). Per germline, CDR1 SGHRS and CDR2 YFSETQ. V was cut by 0 bases and J by 2 bases, with 9 bases left in between. This CDR3 comprises 14 residues. DNA of the CDR3: TGCGCCAGCAGCTTGGAAGGACAGACCTACGAGCAGTACTTC. Its protein product is CASSLEGQTYEQYF.